The 27 T cell receptor beta chains below were found in one sample sequenced in a study of CD8 T cells in Susac syndrome. An amount of RNA that ranged from 0.5 to 1 ug was reverse transcribed with random hexamers. TCRdb reprocessed the immunoSEQ multiplex PCR reads with MiXCR, giving one entry per CDR3 protein. The sample carries some 170,000 distinct CDR3 sequences, about 95% recorded once. Source material: CD4+ T cells from PBMCs. Source of these receptors: a human donor in good health.

V is TRBV3-1 and J is TRBJ1-2; D not certain. V shed 1 base and J shed 2 bases, with 5 bases lying between them. CDR1 and CDR2 (germline): LGHDT, YNNKEL (reference sequence). This CDR3 is 13 amino acids long. CDR3 in amino acids: CASSQVLNYGYTF. The CDR3 nucleotides read TGTGCCAGCAGCCAAGTATTGAACTATGGCTACACCTTC. The entire variable domain, with the rest obtained from reference TRBV3-1 and TRBJ1-2, is as follows: DTAVSQTPKYLVTQMGNDKSIKCEQNLGHDTMYWYKQDSKKFLKIMFSYNNKELIINETVPNRFSPKSPDKAHLNLHINSLELGDSAVYFCASSQVLNYGYTFGSGTRLTVV.

This sequence joins TRBV9 and TRBJ2-5; 7 bases are shared with TRBD2. Trimming cost V 5 bases and J 10 bases; bases outside gene matches: 8. CDR3 length equals 12 residues. Germline CDR1 is SGDLS and CDR2 is YYNGEE. The CDR3 loop reads CASSPAGGIQYF. CDR3 nucleotide sequence: TGTGCCAGCAGTCCCGCCGGGGGGATCCAGTACTTC.

This chain links TRBV29-1 with TRBJ2-1; 15 nucleotides agree with TRBD2. This CDR3 spans 16 amino acids. V lost 7 bases, J lost 7 bases, and 11 bases stayed unmatched. CDR1 and CDR2 from the germline V gene are SQVTM and ANQGSEA. CDR3 amino acids: CSAMGLAGGRGNEQFF. CDR3 DNA: TGCAGCGCTATGGGACTAGCGGGAGGCCGAGGGAATGAGCAGTTCTTC.

The V and J genes are TRBV27 and TRBJ2-6; 10 bases align to TRBD1. This CDR3 is 17 amino acids long. J was trimmed by 2 bases and V by 6 bases; bases with no gene match: 7. The V gene's germline CDR1 is MNHEY and CDR2 SMNVEV (reference sequence). In DNA form, the CDR3 reads TGTGCCAGCAGGTCCGGGACAGGGGTCCCTGGGGCCAACGTCCTGACTTTC. It translates to CASRSGTGVPGANVLTF.

This clonotype was seen once. The chain carries TRBV29-1 and TRBJ2-5; tentatively, D is TRBD1 (6 bases). Germline loops: CDR1 SQVTM, CDR2 ANQGSEA. V was trimmed by 6 bases and J by 4 bases, leaving 15 bases between them. This CDR3 contains 13 residues. The chain's CDR3 is CSVGTSAGETQYF. As DNA, the CDR3 is TGCAGCGTGGGGACATCGGCGGGAGAGACCCAGTACTTC.

The V and J genes are TRBV3-1 and TRBJ2-5; D might be TRBD1 (5 bases). Germline V gene sequence: CDR1 LGHDT, CDR2 YNNKEL (reference sequence). The germline V and J ends were trimmed by 6 bases and 1 base, with 9 bases remaining between them. The CDR3 sequence is 13 residues long. CDR3 coding DNA: TGTGCCAGCAGGCTGGGGCCCCAAGAGACCCAGTACTTC. It specifies CASRLGPQETQYF.

This chain uses TRBV5-1 with TRBJ2-7; D may match TRBD1 or TRBD2 (5 bases each). The CDR3 is 14 amino acids. CDR1 is SGHRS and CDR2 is YFSETQ in the germline V gene. The V and J ends lost 1 base and 2 bases respectively, with 10 bases between them. Here the CDR3 reads CASSLRGETYEQYF. The CDR3 nucleotides are TGCGCCAGCAGCTTGAGGGGAGAGACCTACGAGCAGTACTTC.

This chain joins TRBV24-1 and TRBJ2-5; D possibly corresponds to TRBD1 (5 bases). V lost 5 bases to trimming and J lost 2 bases, with 8 bases between them. Germline lookup yields CDR1 KGHDR and CDR2 SFDVKD. This CDR3 is built from 13 residues. CDR3 protein: CATSVGAQETQYF. As DNA, the CDR3 is TGTGCCACCAGTGTTGGGGCACAAGAGACCCAGTACTTC.

This clonotype appeared a single time. The chain is built from TRBV7-2 and TRBJ2-1; 10 bases are shared with TRBD1. The CDR3 sequence is 15 residues long. V lost 5 bases and J lost 9; bases outside the gene matches: 10. Germline lookup yields CDR1 SGHTA and CDR2 FQGNSA. The CDR3 is CASSRRGTGEGEQFF. CDR3 coding DNA: TGTGCCAGCAGCCGAAGGGGGACAGGGGAGGGTGAGCAGTTCTTC.

This rearrangement joins TRBV18 to TRBJ2-6, with D perhaps being TRBD1 or TRBD2 (5 bases each). The germline V gene encodes CDR1 KGHSH and CDR2 LQKENI. The CDR3 runs 15 residues. V lost 3 bases, J lost 0 bases, and 6 bases lay in between. CDR3 nucleotides: TGTGCCAGCTCACCGGGGACCTCTGGGGCCAACGTCCTGACTTTC. As protein: CASSPGTSGANVLTF.

The chain links TRBV14 to TRBJ2-1; TRBD1 matches at 7 bases. CDR3 length equals 15 residues. The ends lost 0 bases at V and 9 bases at J; junction bases unmatched: 8. Germline assignment: CDR1 SGHDN and CDR2 FVKESK. CDR3 coding DNA: TGTGCCAGCAGCCAAGACACAGGGGATTGGCGTGAGCAGTTCTTC. Amino acid sequence: CASSQDTGDWREQFF.

Regarding this clonotype: At one of its ends the junction is not consistent with the germline gene, which may arise from a read error. J is TRBJ1-1 and V is TRBV29-1, with a tentative D call TRBD1 (5 bases). Germline loops: CDR1 SQVTM, CDR2 ANQGSEA. The CDR3 has 11 amino acids. The CDR3 nucleotides read TGCAACGTTGACAGGAACACTGAAGCTTTCTTT. Amino acid sequence: CNVDRNTEAFF. Filled out from reference TRBV29-1 and TRBJ1-1, the complete variable domain reads SAVISQKPSRDICQRGTSLTIQCQVDSQVTMMFWYRQQPGQSLTLIATANQGSEATYESGFVIDKFPISRPNLTFSTLTVSNMSPEDSSIYLCNVDRNTEAFFGQGTRLTVV.

V usage is TRBV7-9 and J usage is TRBJ1-2; D is unclear. Germline CDR1 reads SEHNR; CDR2 reads FQNEAQ (reference sequence). This CDR3 is built from 11 residues. Trimming left V 6 bases short and J 4 bases short, with 6 bases between. The CDR3 is CASSLIYGYTF. The CDR3 DNA is TGTGCCAGCAGTCTTATCTATGGCTACACCTTC.

The genes are TRBV23-1 and TRBJ2-7; 9 bases fit TRBD1. TRBV23-1 is an ORF for which the function is uncertain. Trimming cost V 0 bases and J 0 bases; bases outside gene matches: 18. The CDR3 is 21 amino acids. CDR3 sequence (DNA): TGCGCCAGCAGTCAATCGTTTGGACAGGGGAAACCTAATCCCTCCTCCTACGAGCAGTACTTC. Its translation is CASSQSFGQGKPNPSSYEQYF.

This chain connects TRBV18 to TRBJ1-5; no firm D call. In germline, CDR1 is KGHSH, CDR2 LQKENI. With 3 bases removed from V and 5 bases from J, the gap between germline ends came to 11 bases. This CDR3 is 14 amino acids long. The chain's CDR3 is CASSPTAVDQPQHF. The CDR3 DNA reads as TGTGCCAGCTCACCTACGGCAGTAGATCAGCCCCAGCATTTT. Combining the CDR3 with reference TRBV18 and TRBJ1-5 gives the whole variable domain NAGVMQNPRHLVRRRGQEARLRCSPMKGHSHVYWYRQLPEEGLKFMVYLQKENIIDESGMPKERFSAEFPKEGPSILRIQQVVRGDSAAYFCASSPTAVDQPQHFGDGTRLSIL.

The chain recombines TRBV7-9 with TRBJ2-7; 8 bases agree with TRBD1. In germline, CDR1 is SEHNR, CDR2 FQNEAQ (reference sequence). The CDR3 totals 14 residues. V lost 5 bases and J lost 3; bases outside the gene matches: 6. CDR3 nucleotides: TGTGCCAGCAGCGCCCGAGACAGGGGCTACGAGCAGTACTTC. It translates to CASSARDRGYEQYF.

This chain joins TRBV9 and TRBJ2-3; 8 nucleotides match TRBD1. The CDR3 runs 12 residues. Trimming at V came to 4 bases and at J to 8 bases, leaving 3 bases not matched to a gene. CDR1 is SGDLS, CDR2 YYNGEE, per germline. CDR3 DNA sequence: TGTGCCAGCAGCTCTCAGGGGGCTACGCAGTATTTT. Its translation is CASSSQGATQYF.

The chain joins TRBV29-1 to TRBJ2-3; D is tentatively TRBD1 or TRBD2 (5 bases each). The CDR3 covers 15 residues. V was shortened by 4 bases and J by 3 bases, with 17 bases between the two germline ends. Germline-derived CDR1 and CDR2 are SQVTM and ANQGSEA. The chain's CDR3 is CSVGGTRGRTDTQYF. CDR3 nucleotide sequence: TGCAGCGTTGGGGGGACCCGAGGGAGAACAGATACGCAGTATTTT.

The chain links TRBV29-1 to TRBJ1-1, with D hard to call. There are 13 residues in the CDR3. V lost 7 bases, J lost 0 bases, and 12 bases lay in between. Germline lookup yields CDR1 SQVTM and CDR2 ANQGSEA. The DNA of the CDR3 is TGCAGCGCTACCCAGAACATGAACACTGAAGCTTTCTTT. Its translation: CSATQNMNTEAFF. The full variable domain, rest sourced from reference TRBV29-1 and TRBJ1-1, is SAVISQKPSRDICQRGTSLTIQCQVDSQVTMMFWYRQQPGQSLTLIATANQGSEATYESGFVIDKFPISRPNLTFSTLTVSNMSPEDSSIYLCSATQNMNTEAFFGQGTRLTVV.

The rearrangement joins TRBV30 to TRBJ1-4; 8 bases are a match to TRBD1. Germline V gene lookup returns CDR1 GTSNPN and CDR2 SVGIG (reference sequence). V was clipped by 1 base and J by 8 bases; unmatched bases: 6. This CDR3 has 14 residues. CDR3 in amino acids: CAWSADRVGEKLFF. The CDR3 DNA follows: TGTGCCTGGAGTGCGGACAGGGTTGGGGAAAAACTGTTTTTT.

V usage is TRBV28 and J usage is TRBJ2-1; a possible D gene is TRBD1 (8 bases). The germline gives CDR1 MDHEN, CDR2 SYDVKM. The V end was cut by 3 bases, the J end by 6 bases, with 18 bases between. The CDR3 runs 16 residues. The DNA for the CDR3 is TGTGCCAGCAGTTTCAGCTCAGGGGGCGGGGGCAATGAGCAGTTCTTC. Amino acids: CASSFSSGGGGNEQFF.

The chain is built from TRBV11-3 and TRBJ2-2; possible D gene TRBD1, 6 bases. The germline V gene has CDR1 SGHNT and CDR2 YENEEA. Between the trimmed V and J ends, which lost 0 bases and 5 bases, there was a span of 7 bases. The CDR3 loop spans 14 amino acids. CDR3 amino acids: CASSLEGTTGELFF. In nucleotides, the CDR3 is TGTGCCAGCAGCTTAGAAGGGACAACCGGGGAGCTGTTTTTT.

This clonotype was seen just once. The CDR3 loop reads CASRSAFLHGYTF. Written as DNA, the CDR3 is TGTGCCAGCAGGTCAGCCTTTCTTCATGGCTACACCTTC. This chain links TRBV13 with TRBJ1-2; D unclear. Trimming took 6 bases from V and 6 from J, leaving 14 bases between them. CDR3 size: 13 residues. Germline-derived CDR1 and CDR2 are PRHDT and FYEKMQ (reference sequence).

The rearrangement links TRBV5-8 to TRBJ2-6; no clear D gene. V shed 4 bases and J shed 0 bases, with 5 bases lying between them. CDR1 is SGHTS and CDR2 is YDEGEE in the germline V gene. This CDR3 is built from 14 residues. The CDR3 sequence is CASSIRSGANVLTF. The CDR3 coding sequence is TGTGCCAGCAGCATACGCTCTGGGGCCAACGTCCTGACTTTC.

The chain is built from TRBV3-1 and TRBJ2-7, with D possibly called TRBD1 or TRBD2 (5 bases each). The CDR3 runs 14 residues. Trimming stripped 3 bases from V and 0 bases from J, with 9 bases between. Germline V gene data show CDR1 as LGHDT and CDR2 as YNNKEL (reference sequence). CDR3 sequence reads: CASSQGDSSYEQYF. CDR3 in DNA: TGTGCCAGCAGCCAGGGAGACAGCTCCTACGAGCAGTACTTC.

The chain carries TRBV6-5 and TRBJ1-3; the D is unclear. The CDR3 is 14 amino acids. V lost 7 bases to trimming and J lost 0 bases, with 10 bases between them. CDR1 and CDR2 from the germline V gene are MNHEY and SVGAGI. In DNA, the CDR3 is TGTGCCAGCACCCGGTTTGACTCTGGAAACACCATATATTTT. Amino acid sequence: CASTRFDSGNTIYF.

V and J are TRBV7-9 and TRBJ2-4, with D unresolved. Deletions cut 4 bases from V and 2 bases from J, with 6 bases between. Germline V gene sequence: CDR1 SEHNR, CDR2 FQNEAQ (reference sequence). This CDR3 is built from 13 residues. The CDR3 coding sequence is TGTGCCAGCAGCTCTTTTTCCAAAAACATTCAGTACTTC. It specifies CASSSFSKNIQYF.